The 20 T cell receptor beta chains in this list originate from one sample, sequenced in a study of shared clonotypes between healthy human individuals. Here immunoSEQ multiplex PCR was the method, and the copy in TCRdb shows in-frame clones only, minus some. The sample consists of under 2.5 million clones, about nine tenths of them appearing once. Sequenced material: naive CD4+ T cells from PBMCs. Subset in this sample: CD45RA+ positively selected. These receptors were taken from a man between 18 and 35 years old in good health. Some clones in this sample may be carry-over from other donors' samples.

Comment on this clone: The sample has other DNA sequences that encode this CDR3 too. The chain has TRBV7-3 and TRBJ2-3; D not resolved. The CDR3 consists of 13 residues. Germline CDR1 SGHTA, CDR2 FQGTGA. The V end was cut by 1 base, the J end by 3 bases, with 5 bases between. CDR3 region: CASSLSRTDTQYF. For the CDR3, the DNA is TGTGCCAGCAGCTTAAGTCGTACAGATACGCAGTATTTT.

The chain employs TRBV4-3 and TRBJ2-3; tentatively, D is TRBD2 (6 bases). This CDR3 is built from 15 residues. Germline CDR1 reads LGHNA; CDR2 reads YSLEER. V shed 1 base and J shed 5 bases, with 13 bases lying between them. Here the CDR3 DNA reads TGCGCCAGCAGCCAAGTACTAGCCGGAAGAGATACGCAGTATTTT. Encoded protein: CASSQVLAGRDTQYF.

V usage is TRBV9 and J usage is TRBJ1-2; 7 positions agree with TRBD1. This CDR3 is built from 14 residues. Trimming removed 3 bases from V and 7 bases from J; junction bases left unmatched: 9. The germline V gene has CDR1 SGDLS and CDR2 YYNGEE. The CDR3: CASSETTGLSGYTF. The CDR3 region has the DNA TGTGCCAGCAGCGAGACGACAGGGCTTAGTGGCTACACCTTC. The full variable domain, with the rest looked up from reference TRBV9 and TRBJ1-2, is DSGVTQTPKHLITATGQRVTLRCSPRSGDLSVYWYQQSLDQGLQFLIQYYNGEERAKGNILERFSAQQFPDLHSELNLSSLELGDSALYFCASSETTGLSGYTFGSGTRLTVV.

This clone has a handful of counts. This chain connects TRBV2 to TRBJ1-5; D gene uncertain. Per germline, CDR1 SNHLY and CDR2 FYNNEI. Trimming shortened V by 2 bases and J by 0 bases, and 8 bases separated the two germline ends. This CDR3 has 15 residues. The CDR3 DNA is TGTGCCAGCAGTGAAAGACTATATAGCAATCAGCCCCAGCATTTT. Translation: CASSERLYSNQPQHF.

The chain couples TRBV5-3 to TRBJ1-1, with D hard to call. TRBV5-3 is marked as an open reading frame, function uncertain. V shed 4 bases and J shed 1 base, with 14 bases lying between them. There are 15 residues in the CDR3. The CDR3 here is CARSGPGLGNTEAFF. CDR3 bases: TGTGCCAGAAGCGGACCTGGGTTGGGGAACACTGAAGCTTTCTTT.

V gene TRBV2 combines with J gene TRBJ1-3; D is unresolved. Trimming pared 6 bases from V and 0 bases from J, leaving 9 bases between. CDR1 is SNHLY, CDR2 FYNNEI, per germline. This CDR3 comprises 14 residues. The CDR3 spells CASRARNSGNTIYF. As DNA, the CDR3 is TGTGCCAGCAGGGCCAGAAACTCTGGAAACACCATATATTTT.

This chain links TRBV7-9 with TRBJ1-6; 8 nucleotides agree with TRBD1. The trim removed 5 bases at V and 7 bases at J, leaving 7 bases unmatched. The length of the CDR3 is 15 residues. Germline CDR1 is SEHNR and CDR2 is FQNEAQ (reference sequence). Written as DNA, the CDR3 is TGTGCCAGCAGCCCCCGGGGACAGGCGAATTCACCCCTCCACTTT. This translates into CASSPRGQANSPLHF.

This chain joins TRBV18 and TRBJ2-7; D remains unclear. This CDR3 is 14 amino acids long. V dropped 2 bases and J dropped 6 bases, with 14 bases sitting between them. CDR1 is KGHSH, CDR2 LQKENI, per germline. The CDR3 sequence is CASSPSTGAREQYF. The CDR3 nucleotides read TGTGCCAGCTCACCAAGTACCGGCGCCCGCGAGCAGTACTTC.

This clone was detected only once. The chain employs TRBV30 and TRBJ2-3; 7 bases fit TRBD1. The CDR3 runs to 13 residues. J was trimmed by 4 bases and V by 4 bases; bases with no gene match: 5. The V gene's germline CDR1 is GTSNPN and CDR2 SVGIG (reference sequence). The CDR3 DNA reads TGTGCCTGGACCTGGGACAGCTCAGATACGCAGTATTTT. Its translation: CAWTWDSSDTQYF.

DNA of the CDR3: TGTGCCAGCAGGGCGCTGGTCAAAGAGCAGTACTTC. Amino acids: CASRALVKEQYF. The chain employs TRBV2 and TRBJ2-7; no clear D. Between the trimmed V and J ends, which lost 6 bases and 7 bases, there was a span of 13 bases. This CDR3 comprises 12 residues. Germline lookup yields CDR1 SNHLY and CDR2 FYNNEI.

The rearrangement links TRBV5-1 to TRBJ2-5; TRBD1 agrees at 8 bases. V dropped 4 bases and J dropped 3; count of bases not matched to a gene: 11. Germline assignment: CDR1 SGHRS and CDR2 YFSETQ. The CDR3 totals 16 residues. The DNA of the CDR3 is TGCGCCAGCAGCCCCGCCCCGGGACAGGTGAAAGAGACCCAGTACTTC. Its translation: CASSPAPGQVKETQYF.

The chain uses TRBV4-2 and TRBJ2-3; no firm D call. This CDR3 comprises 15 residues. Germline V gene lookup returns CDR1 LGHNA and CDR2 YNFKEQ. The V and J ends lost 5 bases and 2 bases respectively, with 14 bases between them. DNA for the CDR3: TGTGCCAGCAGCACCCCCAGAGGTTCCACAGATACGCAGTATTTT. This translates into CASSTPRGSTDTQYF.

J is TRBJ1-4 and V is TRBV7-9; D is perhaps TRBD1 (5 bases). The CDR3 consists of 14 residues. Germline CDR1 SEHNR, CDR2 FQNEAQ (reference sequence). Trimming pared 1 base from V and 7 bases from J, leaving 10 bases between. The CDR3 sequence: CASSLGAGPEKLFF. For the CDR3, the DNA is TGTGCCAGCAGCTTAGGGGCAGGGCCTGAAAAACTGTTTTTT.

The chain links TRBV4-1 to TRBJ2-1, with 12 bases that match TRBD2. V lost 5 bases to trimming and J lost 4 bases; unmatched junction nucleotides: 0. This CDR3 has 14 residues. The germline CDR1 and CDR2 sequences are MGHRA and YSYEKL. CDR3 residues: CASSGTSGYNEQFF. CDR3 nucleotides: TGCGCCAGCAGCGGGACTAGCGGGTACAATGAGCAGTTCTTC.

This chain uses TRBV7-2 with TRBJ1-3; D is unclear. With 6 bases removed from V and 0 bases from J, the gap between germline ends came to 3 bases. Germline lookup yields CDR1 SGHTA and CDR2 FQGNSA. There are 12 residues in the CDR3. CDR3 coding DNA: TGTGCCAGCAGGTACTCTGGAAACACCATATATTTT. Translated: CASRYSGNTIYF.

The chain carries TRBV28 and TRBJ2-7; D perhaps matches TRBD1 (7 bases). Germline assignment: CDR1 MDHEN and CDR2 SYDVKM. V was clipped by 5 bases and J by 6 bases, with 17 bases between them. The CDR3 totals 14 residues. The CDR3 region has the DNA TGTGCCAGCAGTGATGGGCAGGGGGGTGGCGAGCAGTACTTC. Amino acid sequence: CASSDGQGGGEQYF.

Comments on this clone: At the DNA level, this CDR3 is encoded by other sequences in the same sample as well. This CDR3 reads CASSRTGYSGNTIYF. CDR3 in DNA: TGTGCCAGCAGTCGTACAGGGTACTCTGGAAACACCATATATTTT. The V call is TRBV6-5, the J call TRBJ1-3, with a tentative D call TRBD1 (6 bases). The CDR3 is 15 amino acids. Germline V gene lookup returns CDR1 MNHEY and CDR2 SVGAGI. V was shortened by 5 bases and J by 0 bases, with 11 bases between the two germline ends.

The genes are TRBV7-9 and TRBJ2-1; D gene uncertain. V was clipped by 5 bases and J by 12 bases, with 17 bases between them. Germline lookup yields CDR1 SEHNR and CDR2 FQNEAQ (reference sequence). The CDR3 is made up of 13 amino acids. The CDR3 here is CASSVPALHSQFF. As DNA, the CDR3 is TGTGCCAGCAGCGTCCCGGCGCTCCATTCGCAGTTCTTC.

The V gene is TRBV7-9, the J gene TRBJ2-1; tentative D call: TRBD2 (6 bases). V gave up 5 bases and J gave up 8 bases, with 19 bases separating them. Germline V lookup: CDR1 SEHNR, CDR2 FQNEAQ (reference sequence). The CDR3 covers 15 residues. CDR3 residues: CASSRRRVIGDEQFF. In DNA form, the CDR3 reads TGTGCCAGCAGCCGAAGGAGGGTGATTGGCGATGAGCAGTTCTTC.

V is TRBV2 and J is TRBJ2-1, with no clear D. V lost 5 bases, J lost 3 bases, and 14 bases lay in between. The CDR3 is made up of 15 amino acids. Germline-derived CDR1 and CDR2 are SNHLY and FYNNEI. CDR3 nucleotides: TGTGCCAGCAGTCTTCCTTCCCGTGGCTACAATGAGCAGTTCTTC. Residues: CASSLPSRGYNEQFF. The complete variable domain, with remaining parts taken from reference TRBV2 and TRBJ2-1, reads EPEVTQTPSHQVTQMGQEVILRCVPISNHLYFYWYRQILGQKVEFLVSFYNNEISEKSEIFDDQFSVERPDGSNFTLKIRSTKLEDSAMYFCASSLPSRGYNEQFFGPGTRLTVL.